The sequence of this T cell receptor beta chain was determined in a study of tumor-infiltrating lymphocytes in primary liver carcinoma. Constant-region priming of around 500 ng total RNA yielded TCR beta cDNA. Each TCR beta library was derived from three nested multiplex PCR rounds that employed slightly modified ARM-PCR. The opening two PCR rounds, around 9 cycles each, paired TRBV1-TRBV30 forward primers with a C-beta reverse primer. TCRdb itself ran the multiplex PCR reads through MiXCR, one entry per CDR3 protein. The sample holds around 71,000 distinct CDR3 sequences, 71% seen once. As concerns this clonotype: Its target is unknown. A much larger clone lies a single base off, so this may be a read error.

The CDR3 consists of 13 residues. Germline values: CDR1 SNHLY, CDR2 FYNNEI. Study results and limitations: Reduced overlap was seen in tumor-adjacent and tumor-blood pairs versus tumor region pairs. Only around 8-25% of top clones occurred in all five tumor regions.

Both RNA and DNA were isolated together from roughly 20-30 mg of bulk tissue that had not been sorted. The sample was liver tumor tissue from sampling region 4. Subset given: tumor region T4, right-lateral pole. This chain uses TRBV2 with TRBJ2-2; D may be TRBD2 (5 bases). This TCR was recovered from a woman in her sixties with primary liver carcinoma and hepatitis B virus infection. The CDR3, as DNA: TGTGCCATCAGTTATACGGGAACCGGGGAGCTGTTTTTT. Protein sequence: CAISYTGTGELFF. Combining the CDR3 with reference TRBV2 and TRBJ2-2 gives the whole variable domain EPEVTQTPSHQVTQMGQEVILRCVPISNHLYFYWYRQILGQKVEFLVSFYNNEISEKSEIFDDQFSVERPDGSNFTLKIRSTKLEDSAMYFCAISYTGTGELFFGEGSRLTVL.